These 22 T cell receptor beta chains came from one sample sequenced in a study of T cells in Graves' hyperthyroidism and ophthalmopathy. Amplified regions were TCR beta CDR3 sequences from RNA transcripts. RT-PCR in the first round (using the HTBI primer set) targeted the TCR CDR3. In TCRdb, the multiplex PCR reads were re-called with MiXCR into one record per CDR3 protein. This table holds about 290,000 distinct CDR3 sequences, 13% found once. The specimen was blood. These receptors were taken from a woman aged 25 to 39 with Graves' hyperthyroidism that later progressed to Graves' ophthalmopathy.

The sample holds many counts of this clonotype. This chain joins TRBV24-1 and TRBJ1-2; D is unclear. There are 13 residues in the CDR3. Germline values: CDR1 KGHDR, CDR2 SFDVKD. Trimming cost V 5 bases and J 3 bases, with 9 bases left between them. CDR3 nucleotides: TGTGCCACCAGTGCCTCGGCAGACTATGGCTACACCTTC. Translating it yields CATSASADYGYTF.

This clonotype was recorded at least ten times. The J gene is TRBJ2-7, the V gene TRBV18; the D gene is possibly TRBD1 (5 bases). The length of the CDR3 is 15 residues. Trimming left V 4 bases short and J 0 bases short, with 13 bases between. Germline V gene sequence: CDR1 KGHSH, CDR2 LQKENI. CDR3 amino acids: CASSLRGHSSYEQYF. CDR3 nucleotides: TGTGCCAGCTCACTACGTGGACATAGCTCCTACGAGCAGTACTTC.

This clonotype was seen many times. The CDR3 bases are TGTGCCAGCAGTAACGACAGGGTTGGAAACACCATATATTTT. Protein sequence: CASSNDRVGNTIYF. This chain joins TRBV12-3 or TRBV12-4 and TRBJ1-3; 7 nucleotides match TRBD1. The ends lost 5 bases at V and 3 bases at J; junction bases unmatched: 4. This CDR3 is 14 amino acids long.

This clonotype was seen ten or more times. The chain carries TRBV15 and TRBJ1-1, with unresolved D. The germline V gene encodes CDR1 LNHNV and CDR2 YYDKDF (reference sequence). V was cut by 3 bases and J by 7 bases, with 9 bases left in between. This CDR3 region has 12 residues. The CDR3 DNA reads as TGTGCCACCAGCAGTGATGGGATTGAAGCTTTCTTT. As protein: CATSSDGIEAFF.

This CDR3 is CAATAWGAGGTEAFF. CDR3 DNA: TGTGCCGCCACGGCATGGGGGGCGGGAGGCACTGAAGCTTTCTTT. The V and J genes are TRBV6-5 and TRBJ1-1, with D possibly TRBD1 on 6 matching bases. Germline assignment: CDR1 MNHEY and CDR2 SVGAGI. The CDR3 is 15 amino acids. V shed 11 bases and J shed 4 bases, with 23 bases lying between them.

This clonotype has at least ten counts. The chain couples TRBV12-3 or TRBV12-4 to TRBJ1-4, with D unresolved. Trimming shortened V by 2 bases and J by 0 bases, and 7 bases separated the two germline ends. The length of the CDR3 is 15 residues. The CDR3 DNA sequence: TGTGCCAGCAGTTTATGGAGGGCAACTAATGAAAAACTGTTTTTT. It encodes CASSLWRATNEKLFF.

In this sample, this clonotype turned up a few times. The chain carries TRBV6-5 and TRBJ2-3; no clear D. Trimming cost V 4 bases and J 6 bases, with 17 bases left between them. This CDR3 is 15 amino acids long. Germline V gene data show CDR1 as MNHEY and CDR2 as SVGAGI. This CDR3 reads CASSSLPALEDTQYF. The CDR3 DNA is TGTGCCAGCAGTTCCCTCCCGGCTCTCGAGGATACGCAGTATTTT.

The chain uses TRBV5-1 and TRBJ1-5; D is possibly TRBD1 (5 bases). The germline V and J ends were trimmed by 0 bases and 3 bases, with 16 bases remaining between them. The germline V gene has CDR1 SGHRS and CDR2 YFSETQ. The CDR3 contains 17 residues. CDR3 nucleotides: TGCGCCAGCAGCTTGGTTCCTGTAGACAGTATCAATCAGCCCCAGCATTTT. Its protein is CASSLVPVDSINQPQHF.

This clonotype was observed a few times. The chain couples TRBV5-1 to TRBJ2-1, with TRBD2 matching 10 bases. The CDR3 is 16 residues long. J was trimmed by 10 bases and V by 0 bases; bases with no gene match: 10. Germline CDR1 reads SGHRS; CDR2 reads YFSETQ. The CDR3 region has the DNA TGCGCCAGCAGCTTGGAGGGAGCGGGAGGGCCGGAGGAGCAGTTCTTC. It is translated as CASSLEGAGGPEEQFF.

This clonotype was observed many times. The chain couples TRBV20-1 to TRBJ1-5; D is unclear. The CDR3 has 11 residues. Looked up from germline, CDR1 is DFQATT and CDR2 is SNEGSKA (reference sequence). V was clipped by 7 bases and J by 6 bases, with 10 bases between them. CDR3: CSVADGQPQHF. The CDR3 coding sequence is TGCAGTGTTGCAGACGGTCAGCCCCAGCATTTT.

This clonotype was detected many times. The rearrangement joins TRBV27 to TRBJ2-3, with 9 bases identical to TRBD2. The V gene's germline CDR1 is MNHEY and CDR2 SMNVEV (reference sequence). The CDR3 is 15 residues long. The J segment lost 5 bases and the V segment lost 6 bases, leaving 9 bases of the junction unmatched. Written as DNA, the CDR3 is TGTGCCAGCAGGCCTCCGCGCGGGAGGGTAGATACGCAGTATTTT. Protein: CASRPPRGRVDTQYF.

This clonotype was counted at least ten times. The V and J genes are TRBV6-1 and TRBJ2-3; TRBD2 matches 12 bases. V gave up 5 bases and J gave up 0 bases; unmatched junction bases: 9. The CDR3 covers 18 residues. The germline CDR1 and CDR2 sequences are MNHNS and SASEGT. The CDR3 nucleotides read TGTGCCAGCAGTTCCAGACTAGCGGGAGAGGGGAGCACAGATACGCAGTATTTT. Its protein product is CASSSRLAGEGSTDTQYF.

Points on this clonotype: One base away lies a much larger clone, so this may be a sequencing read error. This chain links TRBV6-1 with TRBJ1-6; 11 bases are shared with TRBD1. Germline CDR1 reads MNHNS; CDR2 reads SASEGT. The CDR3 is 16 residues long. V lost 4 bases and J lost 7; bases outside the gene matches: 6. The CDR3 sequence: CASSAGQGAGNSPLHF. CDR3 DNA sequence: TGTGCCAGCAGTGCCGGACAGGGGGCCGGGAATTCACCCCTCCACTTT.

This clonotype occurred many times. For the CDR3, the DNA is TGTGCCAGCATCACTGGCTACAATGAGCAGTTCTTC. Its translation is CASITGYNEQFF. This rearrangement joins TRBV27 to TRBJ2-1, with D uncertain. The CDR3 has 12 amino acids. The germline V gene encodes CDR1 MNHEY and CDR2 SMNVEV (reference sequence). Trimming took 7 bases from V and 3 from J, leaving 7 bases between them.

This clonotype was detected many times. V is TRBV11-2 and J is TRBJ2-1; 7 nucleotides align to TRBD2. This CDR3 spans 14 amino acids. Germline V gene data show CDR1 as SGHAT and CDR2 as FQNNGV. The J segment lost 3 bases and the V segment lost 7 bases, leaving 6 bases of the junction unmatched. This chain's CDR3 is CASIYRDYYNEQFF. CDR3 coding DNA: TGTGCCAGCATATACCGGGACTACTACAATGAGCAGTTCTTC.

This clonotype was recorded many times. The V and J genes are TRBV5-1 and TRBJ2-2; D might be TRBD1 (6 bases). V lost 0 bases, J lost 4 bases, and 10 bases lay in between. The CDR3 has 15 amino acids. Germline-derived CDR1 and CDR2 are SGHRS and YFSETQ. The CDR3 sequence is CASSLVQGVTGELFF. In DNA form, the CDR3 reads TGCGCCAGCAGCTTGGTACAGGGAGTCACCGGGGAGCTGTTTTTT.

This clonotype showed up many times. The V call is TRBV2, the J call TRBJ2-7; 7 bases match TRBD2. There are 13 residues in the CDR3. Germline-derived CDR1 and CDR2 are SNHLY and FYNNEI. V was pared by 6 bases and J by 3 bases, with 5 bases of the junction left unmatched. The CDR3 protein is CASRAGPIYEQYF. The CDR3 region has the DNA TGTGCCAGCAGAGCGGGACCGATCTACGAGCAGTACTTC.

Turning to this clonotype: The CDR3 does not end in the conserved phenylalanine or tryptophan, so this is likely a read error. V is TRBV20-1 and J is TRBJ1-1; perhaps TRBD1 as D (5 bases). This CDR3 is built from 15 residues. V lost 1 base to trimming and J lost 0 bases, with 12 bases between them. Germline loops: CDR1 DFQATT, CDR2 SNEGSKA (reference sequence). In nucleotides, the CDR3 is TGCAGTGCTAGAGCTTTGAGGGGAGTGAACACTGAAGCTTTCCTT. Protein: CSARALRGVNTEAFL.

The V gene is TRBV28, the J gene TRBJ2-1; TRBD2 agrees at 11 bases. Trimming cost V 6 bases and J 6 bases; bases outside gene matches: 7. CDR1 and CDR2 from the germline V gene are MDHEN and SYDVKM. This CDR3 is 15 amino acids long. The CDR3 DNA sequence: TGTGCCAGCAGCGAGGGACTAGCGGTTTCCAATGAGCAGTTCTTC. This gives the protein CASSEGLAVSNEQFF.

This clonotype was found many times. V gene TRBV2 combines with J gene TRBJ1-5; D possibly corresponds to TRBD1 (6 bases). Trimming cost V 3 bases and J 2 bases, with 8 bases left between them. Germline V lookup: CDR1 SNHLY, CDR2 FYNNEI. This CDR3 region has 14 residues. CDR3 nucleotide sequence: TGTGCCAGCAGTGAGGACAGTCGCAATCAGCCCCAGCATTTT. Protein: CASSEDSRNQPQHF.

This clonotype appeared a few times. The chain links TRBV7-9 to TRBJ1-5; no clear D gene. The CDR3 has 13 residues. From germline, CDR1 is SEHNR and CDR2 FQNEAQ (reference sequence). V shed 1 base and J shed 7 bases, with 8 bases lying between them. The CDR3 DNA sequence: TGTGCCAGCAGCTTAGAAGGTGGCCAGCCCCAGCATTTT. Translation: CASSLEGGQPQHF.

This chain joins TRBV4-3 and TRBJ2-3; D perhaps matches TRBD2 (6 bases). The CDR3 is 16 residues long. V lost 0 bases to trimming and J lost 2 bases, with 12 bases between them. Per the germline V gene, CDR1 is LGHNA and CDR2 is YSLEER. The CDR3 DNA reads TGCGCCAGCAGCCAAGAAGTAGCGGAATACACAGATACGCAGTATTTT. Translating it yields CASSQEVAEYTDTQYF.